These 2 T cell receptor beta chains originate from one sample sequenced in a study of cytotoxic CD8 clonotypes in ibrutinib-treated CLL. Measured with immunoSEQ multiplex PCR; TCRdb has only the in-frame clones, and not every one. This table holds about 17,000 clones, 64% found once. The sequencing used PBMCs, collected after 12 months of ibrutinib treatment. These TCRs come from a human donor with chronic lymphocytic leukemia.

The CDR3 protein is CSASLNTQYF. CDR3 bases: TGCAGTGCTAGTTTGAATACGCAGTATTTT. This sequence joins TRBV20-1 and TRBJ2-3; D is unresolved. The length of the CDR3 is 10 residues. Germline-derived CDR1 and CDR2 are DFQATT and SNEGSKA (reference sequence). With 3 bases removed from V and 7 bases from J, the gap between germline ends came to 5 bases.

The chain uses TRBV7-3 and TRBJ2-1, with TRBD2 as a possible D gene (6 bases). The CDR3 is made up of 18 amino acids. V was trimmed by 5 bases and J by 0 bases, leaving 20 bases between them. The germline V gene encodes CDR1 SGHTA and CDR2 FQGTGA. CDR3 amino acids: CASSQDRVGGASYNEQFF. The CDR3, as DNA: TGTGCCAGCAGCCAAGATCGAGTGGGGGGAGCCTCCTACAATGAGCAGTTCTTC.